This T cell receptor (beta chain) was recorded in a study of T-cell memory formation after mild COVID-19. Study-level background: Each donor largely had its own TCR clusters. Overall study results and limits: Contracting clones from day 15 to 85 showed balanced CD4/CD8; later expanders favored CD4+.

V was pared by 4 bases and J by 10 bases, with 15 bases of the junction left unmatched. This CDR3 is built from 16 residues. Germline lookup yields CDR1 LGHDT and CDR2 YNNKEL (reference sequence). This clonotype was recorded once. Its antigen is still unknown. Each CDR3 protein gets one entry after TCRdb re-called the 5' RACE reads with MiXCR. The table shows around 200,000 distinct CDR3 sequences, with around a fifth occurring only once. This chain connects TRBV3-1 to TRBJ1-2, with 10 bases that match TRBD1. Sequencing was done on a sample of PBMCs or a T cell subset sorted from them (not recorded which). This clonotype was obtained from an adult woman who had mild COVID-19 (a few samples of this study predate the infection). Cell type and time point are not known. CDR3 sequence: CASSLFYEGTGVDYTF. The CDR3 bases are TGTGCCAGCAGCCTTTTTTACGAGGGGACAGGGGTTGACTACACCTTC.